These 9 T cell receptor beta chains share one sample of origin, sequenced in a study of early T cells in non-severe SARS-CoV-2 infection. MiXCR, applied by TCRdb to the 5' RACE reads, yields one record per CDR3 protein. The sample includes tens of thousands of distinct CDR3 sequences, 12% seen only once; the top ten take less than 4.5%. The specimen sequenced was whole blood. These TCRs come from an adult who was a healthcare worker with PCR-confirmed SARS-CoV-2 infection or an uninfected control (not recorded which).

This clonotype was seen a few times. The chain employs TRBV20-1 and TRBJ2-7, with 8 bases matching TRBD2. CDR1 DFQATT and CDR2 SNEGSKA come from the germline V gene (reference sequence). Unmatched junction bases numbered 2, after V lost 2 bases and J lost 2 bases. The CDR3 consists of 13 residues. CDR3 sequence: CSARKRGTYEQYF. The CDR3 nucleotides read TGCAGTGCTAGAAAGCGGGGGACCTACGAGCAGTACTTC.

The rearrangement joins TRBV7-8 to TRBJ1-1, with D possibly TRBD1 on 6 matching bases. V lost 5 bases, J lost 7 bases, and 11 bases lay in between. CDR1 and CDR2 from the germline V gene are SGHVS and FQNEAQ. The CDR3 consists of 12 residues. The CDR3 region is CASSHPGVEAFF. In DNA form, the CDR3 reads TGTGCCAGCAGCCACCCAGGGGTTGAAGCTTTCTTT. Together with reference TRBV7-8 and TRBJ1-1, the CDR3 gives the full variable domain: GAGVSQSPRYKVAKRGQDVALRCDPISGHVSLFWYQQALGQGPEFLTYFQNEAQLDKSGLPSDRFFAERPEGSVSTLKIQRTQQEDSAVYLCASSHPGVEAFFGQGTRLTVV.

This clonotype was observed many times. V usage is TRBV12-3 or TRBV12-4 and J usage is TRBJ2-7; D remains ambiguous. V lost 6 bases and J lost 0, with 6 bases in between. The CDR3 length is 12 residues. The CDR3 coding sequence is TGTGCCAGCAGCCACGACTCCTACGAGCAGTACTTC. Translating gives CASSHDSYEQYF.

In this sample, this clonotype turned up many times. The V gene is TRBV20-1, the J gene TRBJ2-3; D may correspond to TRBD1 or TRBD2 (5 bases each). The CDR3 length is 14 residues. From germline, CDR1 is DFQATT and CDR2 SNEGSKA (reference sequence). V shed 3 bases and J shed 4 bases, with 14 bases lying between them. Here the CDR3 reads CSASSTGRADTQYF. In DNA, the CDR3 is TGCAGTGCTAGCTCTACGGGGCGGGCAGATACGCAGTATTTT.

The chain is built from TRBV20-1 and TRBJ2-7, with a weak D call TRBD1 (6 bases). The CDR3 runs 11 residues. Germline V lookup: CDR1 DFQATT, CDR2 SNEGSKA (reference sequence). The germline V and J ends were trimmed by 2 bases and 5 bases, with 7 bases remaining between them. The CDR3 region has the DNA TGCAGTGCTAGATACAGGGACGAGCAGTACTTC. Encoded protein: CSARYRDEQYF.

This clonotype was counted a few times. This sequence joins TRBV7-2 and TRBJ2-5; D gene unclear. Trimming took 0 bases from V and 0 from J, leaving 2 bases between them. Germline lookup yields CDR1 SGHTA and CDR2 FQGNSA. This CDR3 is built from 13 residues. In DNA form, the CDR3 reads TGTGCCAGCAGCTTAGCAAACCAAGAGACCCAGTACTTC. It translates to CASSLANQETQYF. Using reference TRBV7-2 and TRBJ2-5 for the parts outside the CDR3, the full variable domain is GAGVSQSPSNKVTEKGKDVELRCDPISGHTALYWYRQSLGQGLEFLIYFQGNSAPDKSGLPSDRFSAERTGGSVSTLTIQRTQQEDSAVYLCASSLANQETQYFGPGTRLLVL.

This clonotype was counted at least ten times. V and J are TRBV12-3 or TRBV12-4 and TRBJ2-3; D perhaps matches TRBD1 (5 bases). The V end was cut by 1 base, the J end by 0 bases, with 17 bases between. The CDR3 runs to 18 residues. The CDR3, as DNA: TGTGCCAGCAGTTTAGGACTCCCGACAGCTTCTAGCACAGATACGCAGTATTTT. Amino acids: CASSLGLPTASSTDTQYF.

As to this clonotype: This sequence may be a read error, since a much larger clone differs from it by one base. This chain connects TRBV5-4 to TRBJ1-5; D gene uncertain. Germline V gene data show CDR1 as SGHNT and CDR2 as YYREEE (reference sequence). The CDR3 has 15 residues. The CDR3 protein is CASSLGGLSNQPKHF. In DNA, the CDR3 is TGTGCCAGCAGCTTGGGAGGGCTTAGCAATCAGCCCAAGCATTTT.

The chain uses TRBV7-9 and TRBJ1-6; D remains unclear. The CDR3 contains 16 residues. Germline V lookup: CDR1 SEHNR, CDR2 FQNEAQ (reference sequence). The V gene lost 6 bases and the J gene lost 4 bases, with 16 bases spanning the gap. This CDR3 reads CASRQGVDTYNSPLHF. CDR3 sequence (DNA): TGTGCCAGCAGACAAGGCGTCGACACGTATAATTCACCCCTCCACTTT.